The present entry profiles one T cell receptor (beta chain) with its context. Its target is not known. The stimulus was lysate of CMV-infected fibroblasts, approximately 9.6 ug/mL. CD40L/CD69 double-negative CD45RO-high memory CD4+ T cells were collected. Germline-derived CDR1 and CDR2 are MNHEY and SVGEGT. The CDR3 consists of 14 residues. V lost 2 bases and J 1 base, leaving 7 bases between the germline ends. The immunoSEQ assay was version 4, run in survey mode. Sequenced by immunoSEQ multiplex PCR; TCRdb stores in-frame clones only, minus some. This table has 30,000 to 45,000 clones, less than 90% appearing once. The data belong to a study of persistence of HIV-infected CD4 T cells.

Material: CD4+ T cells sorted from PBMCs after roughly 18-hour stimulation, obtained from a patient who received antiretroviral therapy. The TCR originated in an adult man with HIV who was CMV-seropositive. This rearrangement joins TRBV6-2 or TRBV6-3 to TRBJ2-3; D is ambiguous. CDR3 loop: CASSYRPRTDTQYF. DNA of the CDR3: TGTGCCAGCAGTTACAGACCACGCACAGATACGCAGTATTTT.